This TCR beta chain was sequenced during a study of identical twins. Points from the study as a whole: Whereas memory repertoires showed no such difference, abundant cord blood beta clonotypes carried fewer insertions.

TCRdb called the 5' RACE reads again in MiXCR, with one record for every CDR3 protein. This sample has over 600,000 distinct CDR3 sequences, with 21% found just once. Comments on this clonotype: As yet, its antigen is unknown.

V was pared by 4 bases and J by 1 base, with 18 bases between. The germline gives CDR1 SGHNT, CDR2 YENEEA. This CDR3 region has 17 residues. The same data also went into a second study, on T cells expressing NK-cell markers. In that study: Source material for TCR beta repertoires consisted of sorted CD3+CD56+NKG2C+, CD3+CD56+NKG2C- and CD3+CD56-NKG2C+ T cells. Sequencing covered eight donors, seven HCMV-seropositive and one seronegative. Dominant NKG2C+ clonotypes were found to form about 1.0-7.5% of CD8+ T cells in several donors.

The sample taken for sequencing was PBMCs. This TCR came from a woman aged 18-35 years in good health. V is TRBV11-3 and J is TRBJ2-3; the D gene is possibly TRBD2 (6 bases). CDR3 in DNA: TGTGCCAGCAGCTCCTCGCCGGGACTCCATCGCACAGATACGCAGTATTTT. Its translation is CASSSSPGLHRTDTQYF. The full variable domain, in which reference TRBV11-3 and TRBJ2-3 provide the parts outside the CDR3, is EAGVVQSPRYKIIEKKQPVAFWCNPISGHNTLYWYLQNLGQGPELLIRYENEEAVDDSQLPKDRFSAERLKGVDSTLKIQPAELGDSAVYLCASSSSPGLHRTDTQYFGPGTRLTVL.